Shown below are 13 T cell receptor beta chains from a single sample sequenced in a study of beta chain features in type 1 diabetes. Notes on the study in general: Moderate but significant shortening of TCRB CDR3s was recorded in all four CD4+ subsets from Type 1 diabetes patients.

These receptors lack a known antigen. The whole isolated RNA underwent reverse transcription, so sequencing captured expressed TCRB transcripts. Some clones are missing from TCRdb's copy, which holds only in-frame ones; the method was immunoSEQ multiplex PCR. The profile shows over 150,000 clones, 10% of them singletons. Sample: central memory CD4+ T cells from blood. Receptors were obtained from a man between 25 and 39 years old with type 1 diabetes.

This rearrangement joins TRBV29-1 to TRBJ2-3; TRBD2 aligns across 8 bases. Per the germline V gene, CDR1 is SQVTM and CDR2 is ANQGSEA. This CDR3 has 15 amino acids. The V gene end was trimmed by 3 bases and the J gene end by 2 bases; junction bases not matched to a gene: 7. CDR3 in amino acids: CSVENGLAYTDTQYF. The CDR3 bases are TGCAGCGTTGAGAACGGACTAGCCTACACAGATACGCAGTATTTT.

This clone was picked up a small number of times. Other DNA sequences of this sample code for an identical CDR3. The V call is TRBV30, the J call TRBJ1-5; D possibly corresponds to TRBD1 (5 bases). The V and J ends lost 0 bases and 6 bases respectively, with 12 bases between them. The CDR3 sequence is 14 residues long. The germline V gene encodes CDR1 GTSNPN and CDR2 SVGIG (reference sequence). The CDR3 DNA reads TGTGCCTGGAGTGTAAACGTGGGGCTTCAGCCCCAGCATTTT. Its protein product is CAWSVNVGLQPQHF. Based on the CDR3 plus reference TRBV30 and TRBJ1-5, the full variable domain is SQTIHQWPATLVQPVGSPLSLECTVEGTSNPNLYWYRQAAGRGLQLLFYSVGIGQISSEVPQNLSASRPQDRQFILSSKKLLLSDSGFYLCAWSVNVGLQPQHFGDGTRLSIL.

The chain combines TRBV30 with TRBJ1-5, with D perhaps matching TRBD1 (5 bases). Deletions cut 2 bases from V and 6 bases from J, with 11 bases between. The CDR3 is 13 residues long. Per germline, CDR1 GTSNPN and CDR2 SVGIG (reference sequence). The CDR3 DNA is TGTGCCTGGAGTACCCAGGGTTTTCAGCCCCAGCATTTT. It is translated as CAWSTQGFQPQHF.

V is TRBV7-3 and J is TRBJ2-1, with D perhaps matching TRBD2 (5 bases). The V gene's germline CDR1 is SGHTA and CDR2 FQGTGA. Trimming removed 1 base at V and 3 bases at J, with 10 bases between. The length of the CDR3 is 15 residues. This CDR3 reads CASSLKASSYNEQFF. In DNA form, the CDR3 reads TGTGCCAGCAGCTTAAAGGCTAGCAGCTACAATGAGCAGTTCTTC.

This clone was seen a handful of times. At one of its ends the junction is not consistent with the germline gene, which may arise from a read error. V is TRBV5-4 and J is TRBJ1-2, with TRBD1 matching 7 bases. CDR3 length: 17 residues. Germline V gene lookup returns CDR1 SGHNT and CDR2 YYREEE (reference sequence). The CDR3: CASSSADRRVLNHGYTF. Written as DNA, the CDR3 is TGTGCCAGCAGTTCCGCGGACAGGCGCGTGCTTAACCATGGCTACACCTTC.

V is TRBV9 and J is TRBJ2-1; TRBD2 matches at 10 bases. In germline, CDR1 is SGDLS, CDR2 YYNGEE. Unmatched junction bases numbered 4, after V lost 3 bases and J lost 4 bases. This CDR3 spans 15 amino acids. The DNA for the CDR3 is TGTGCCAGCAGCGAACTAGCGGGAATGTACAATGAGCAGTTCTTC. Translation gives CASSELAGMYNEQFF.

The table lists this clone with a few counts. The genes are TRBV19 and TRBJ1-5; tentative D call: TRBD1 (6 bases). The CDR3 consists of 14 residues. Looked up from germline, CDR1 is LNHDA and CDR2 is SQIVND (reference sequence). Trimming removed 3 bases at V and 6 bases at J, with 12 bases between. The CDR3 protein is CASSIGGAGQPQHF. The CDR3 nucleotides read TGTGCCAGTAGTATTGGGGGGGCCGGTCAGCCCCAGCATTTT.

This clone appeared a few times. The chain uses TRBV5-1 and TRBJ2-3; 10 bases fit TRBD2. J lost 6 bases, V lost 4 bases, and 8 bases had no gene match. This CDR3 has 15 residues. Germline V gene data show CDR1 as SGHRS and CDR2 as YFSETQ. The CDR3 here is CASSISGRAGDTQYF. The CDR3 DNA reads TGCGCCAGCAGCATCAGCGGGAGGGCCGGGGATACGCAGTATTTT.

This clone showed up many times. The genes are TRBV6-4 and TRBJ1-2, with a weak D call TRBD1 (6 bases). Germline CDR1 MRHNA, CDR2 SNTAGT. The CDR3 totals 13 residues. The ends were cut back, 4 bases at V and 7 bases at J, with 13 bases in the middle. The DNA for the CDR3 is TGTGCCAGCAGTGGCAGGGGTCGCATTGGCTACACCTTC. It is translated as CASSGRGRIGYTF.

This clone has just a few counts. V is TRBV19 and J is TRBJ2-1, with 9 nucleotides matching TRBD2. The CDR3 spans 14 residues. CDR1 and CDR2 from the germline V gene are LNHDA and SQIVND (reference sequence). The junction had 6 bases not matched to a gene; V was cut back by 7 bases and J by 5 bases. The CDR3 sequence: CASNLAGRNNEQFF. The CDR3, as DNA: TGTGCCAGTAATCTAGCGGGACGGAACAATGAGCAGTTCTTC. Filled out from reference TRBV19 and TRBJ2-1, the complete variable domain reads DGGITQSPKYLFRKEGQNVTLSCEQNLNHDAMYWYRQDPGQGLRLIYYSQIVNDFQKGDIAEGYSVSREKKESFPLTVTSAQKNPTAFYLCASNLAGRNNEQFFGPGTRLTVL.

This clone has just a few counts. V and J are TRBV29-1 and TRBJ2-5, with TRBD1 identical over 9 bases. The J segment lost 2 bases and the V segment lost 6 bases, leaving 13 bases of the junction unmatched. In germline, CDR1 is SQVTM, CDR2 ANQGSEA. This CDR3 has 16 residues. The CDR3 loop reads CSVLYAGDRAQETQYF. The CDR3 DNA is TGCAGCGTGTTATATGCTGGGGACAGGGCTCAAGAGACCCAGTACTTC.

This rearrangement joins TRBV7-3 to TRBJ2-1, with 10 positions matching TRBD1. V dropped 4 bases and J dropped 0; count of bases not matched to a gene: 6. The CDR3 spans 17 residues. Germline V gives CDR1 SGHTA, CDR2 FQGTGA. CDR3 nucleotides: TGTGCCAGCAGCTCGACAGGGGGCTCGGGCTCCTACAATGAGCAGTTCTTC. This encodes CASSSTGGSGSYNEQFF. Variable domain in full (rest from reference TRBV7-3 and TRBJ2-1): GAGVSQTPSNKVTEKGKYVELRCDPISGHTALYWYRQSLGQGPEFLIYFQGTGAADDSGLPNDRFFAVRPEGSVSTLKIQRTERGDSAVYLCASSSTGGSGSYNEQFFGPGTRLTVL.

This clone was seen a few times. The chain carries TRBV28 and TRBJ2-3, with 7 bases matching TRBD1. The CDR3 is 16 residues long. CDR1 and CDR2 (germline): MDHEN, SYDVKM. V was clipped by 1 base and J by 4 bases; unmatched bases: 8. The chain's CDR3 is CASSLLESQGPDTQYF. The CDR3 region has the DNA TGTGCCAGCAGTTTATTGGAGTCACAGGGGCCAGATACGCAGTATTTT. The complete variable domain, with remaining parts taken from reference TRBV28 and TRBJ2-3, reads DVKVTQSSRYLVKRTGEKVFLECVQDMDHENMFWYRQDPGLGLRLIYFSYDVKMKEKGDIPEGYSVSREKKERFSLILESASTNQTSMYLCASSLLESQGPDTQYFGPGTRLTVL.